Below, 11 T cell receptor beta chains from the same sample are listed, as sequenced in a study of cytomegalovirus exposure and HLA in healthy donors. The study ran its PCR with 60 Vbeta and 13 Jbeta primers. This table comes from immunoSEQ multiplex PCR, and its TCRdb copy is limited to in-frame clones, with some not included. Its table lists over 20,000 clones. Sequencing used PBMCs. The receptors were gathered from a man between 60 and 75 years old in good health and CMV-seropositive.

The rearrangement joins TRBV5-6 to TRBJ2-7; D unresolved. Deletions cut 0 bases from V and 0 bases from J, with 7 bases between. Germline lookup yields CDR1 SGHDT and CDR2 YYEEEE. CDR3 length equals 14 residues. The CDR3, as DNA: TGTGCCAGCAGCTTGGGCGGTTACTCCTACGAGCAGTACTTC. Translating gives CASSLGGYSYEQYF.

This chain uses TRBV7-9 with TRBJ1-2; TRBD1 matches 10 bases. With V trimmed by 5 bases and J by 8 bases, 20 bases remained unmatched. The germline gives CDR1 SEHNR, CDR2 FQNEAQ (reference sequence). The CDR3 sequence is 18 residues long. The CDR3 coding sequence is TGTGCCAGCAGCGAGATGCATCATCCGGGACAGGGGATGTACGGCTACACCTTC. This gives the protein CASSEMHHPGQGMYGYTF.

The gene calls are TRBV19 and TRBJ2-3; weak D call: TRBD2 (5 bases). The V gene lost 5 bases and the J gene lost 9 bases, with 21 bases spanning the gap. Germline lookup yields CDR1 LNHDA and CDR2 SQIVND (reference sequence). This CDR3 has 15 residues. CDR3 sequence reads: CASSFDGSGAVTQYF. The CDR3, as DNA: TGTGCCAGTAGTTTTGATGGGAGCGGAGCGGTAACGCAGTATTTT.

This chain connects TRBV6-1 to TRBJ1-2; D may be TRBD1 (5 bases). The germline V and J ends were trimmed by 8 bases and 4 bases, with 11 bases remaining between them. This CDR3 region has 12 residues. Germline CDR1 MNHNS, CDR2 SASEGT. The CDR3 bases are TGTGCCAGCTCGACGGACACCTATGGCTACACCTTC. Protein: CASSTDTYGYTF.

The chain recombines TRBV25-1 with TRBJ2-7, with 9 bases fitting TRBD2. Germline V gene sequence: CDR1 MGHDK, CDR2 SYGVNS. CDR3 length: 11 amino acids. The trim removed 11 bases at V and 3 bases at J, leaving 2 bases unmatched. Here the CDR3 reads CASTSGYEQYF. DNA of the CDR3: TGTGCCTCGACTAGCGGCTACGAGCAGTACTTC.

The CDR3 protein is CASRDDRSGQPQHF. In DNA form, the CDR3 reads TGTGCCAGCAGAGATGACAGGTCAGGTCAGCCCCAGCATTTT. The V and J genes are TRBV2 and TRBJ1-5; D might be TRBD1 (6 bases). Trimming left V 6 bases short and J 6 bases short, with 15 bases between. The CDR3 totals 14 residues. The germline V gene encodes CDR1 SNHLY and CDR2 FYNNEI.

The rearrangement links TRBV7-9 to TRBJ1-5; weak D call: TRBD1 (6 bases). Looked up from germline, CDR1 is SEHNR and CDR2 is FQNEAQ (reference sequence). Trimming took 1 base from V and 6 from J, leaving 13 bases between them. The CDR3 contains 15 residues. CDR3 nucleotides: TGTGCCAGCAGCTTAGGGGGGCGCCGGGGTCAGCCCCAGCATTTT. Residues: CASSLGGRRGQPQHF.

The chain employs TRBV19 and TRBJ1-1, with D possibly matching TRBD1 (6 bases). Germline V gene data show CDR1 as LNHDA and CDR2 as SQIVND (reference sequence). The CDR3 is 14 residues long. Between the trimmed V and J ends, which lost 9 bases and 6 bases, there was a span of 20 bases. The CDR3 region has the DNA TGTGCCAGCCGTGGGGGCATCGGGCCCGCTGAAGCTTTCTTT. It translates to CASRGGIGPAEAFF.

V gene TRBV14 combines with J gene TRBJ1-2; D possibly corresponds to TRBD1 (6 bases). The CDR3 length is 15 residues. The germline V gene has CDR1 SGHDN and CDR2 FVKESK. Trimming left V 6 bases short and J 6 bases short, with 20 bases between. CDR3 nucleotides: TGTGCCAGCAGGCAACAGGGTCGGACAAGCGATGGCTACACCTTC. Amino acids: CASRQQGRTSDGYTF. Supplemented by reference TRBV14 and TRBJ1-2, the full variable domain reads EAGVTQFPSHSVIEKGQTVTLRCDPISGHDNLYWYRRVMGKEIKFLLHFVKESKQDESGMPNNRFLAERTGGTYSTLKVQPAELEDSGVYFCASRQQGRTSDGYTFGSGTRLTVV.

The V gene is TRBV19, the J gene TRBJ1-3, with 7 nucleotides matching TRBD1. This CDR3 spans 14 amino acids. V trimming: 5 bases; J trimming: 11 bases; junction bases outside the gene matches: 12. Germline values: CDR1 LNHDA, CDR2 SQIVND (reference sequence). The CDR3 DNA reads TGTGCCAGTAGTCTCCGACCGACAGGGAACGCCATATATTTT. Its translation: CASSLRPTGNAIYF.

V usage is TRBV27 and J usage is TRBJ2-1; TRBD2 matches at 7 bases. Trimming removed 5 bases from V and 5 bases from J; junction bases left unmatched: 6. The CDR3 has 14 residues. Germline-derived CDR1 and CDR2 are MNHEY and SMNVEV (reference sequence). CDR3: CASSRLAAHNEQFF. The CDR3 DNA sequence: TGTGCCAGCAGTAGGCTAGCGGCCCACAATGAGCAGTTCTTC.